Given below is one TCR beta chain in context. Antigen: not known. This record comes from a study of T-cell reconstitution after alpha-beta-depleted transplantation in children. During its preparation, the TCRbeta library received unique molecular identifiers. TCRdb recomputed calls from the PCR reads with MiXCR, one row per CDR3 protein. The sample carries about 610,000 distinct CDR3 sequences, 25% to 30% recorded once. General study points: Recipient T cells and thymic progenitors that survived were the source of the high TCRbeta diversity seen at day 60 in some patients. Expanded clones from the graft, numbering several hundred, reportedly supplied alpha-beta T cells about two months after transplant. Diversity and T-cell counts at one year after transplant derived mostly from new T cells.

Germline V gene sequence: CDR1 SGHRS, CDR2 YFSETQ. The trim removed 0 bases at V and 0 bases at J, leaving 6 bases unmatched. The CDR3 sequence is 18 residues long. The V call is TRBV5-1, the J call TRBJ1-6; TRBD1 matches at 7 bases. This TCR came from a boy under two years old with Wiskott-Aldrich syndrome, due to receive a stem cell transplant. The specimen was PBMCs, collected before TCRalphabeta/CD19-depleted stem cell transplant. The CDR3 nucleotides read TGCGCCAGCAGCTTGGGTCCGGGACAGAGCTCCTATAATTCACCCCTCCACTTT. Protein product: CASSLGPGQSSYNSPLHF. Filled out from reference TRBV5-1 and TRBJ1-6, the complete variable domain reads KAGVTQTPRYLIKTRGQQVTLSCSPISGHRSVSWYQQTPGQGLQFLFEYFSETQRNKGNFPGRFSGRQFSNSRSEMNVSTLELGDSALYLCASSLGPGQSSYNSPLHFGNGTRLTVT.